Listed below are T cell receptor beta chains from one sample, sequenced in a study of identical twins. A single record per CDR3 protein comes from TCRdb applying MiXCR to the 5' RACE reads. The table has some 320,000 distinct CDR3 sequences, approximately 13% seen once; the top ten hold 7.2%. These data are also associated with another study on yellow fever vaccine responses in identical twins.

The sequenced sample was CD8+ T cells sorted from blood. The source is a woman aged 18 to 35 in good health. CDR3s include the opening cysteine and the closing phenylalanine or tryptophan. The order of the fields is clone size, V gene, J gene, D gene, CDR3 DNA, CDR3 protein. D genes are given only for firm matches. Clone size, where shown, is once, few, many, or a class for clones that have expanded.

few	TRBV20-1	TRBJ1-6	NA	TGCAGTGCTAGGGAGGGGGTGGGTTCACCCCTCCACTTT	CSAREGVGSPLHF
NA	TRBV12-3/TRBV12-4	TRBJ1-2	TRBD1	TGTGCCAGCAGCGACGGGACAGGCGGTTATGACTATGGCTACACCTTC	CASSDGTGGYDYGYTF
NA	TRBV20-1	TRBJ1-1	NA	TGCAGCGTTGTTAGGGACACTGAAGCTTTCTTT	CSVVRDTEAFF
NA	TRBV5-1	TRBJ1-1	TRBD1	TGCGCCAGCAGCCAGATGCTCACCGGGACAGAGAACACTGAAGCTTTCTTT	CASSQMLTGTENTEAFF
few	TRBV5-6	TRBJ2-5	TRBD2	TGTGCCAGCAGCACCTTTAGCGGGGGGAGAGAGACCCAGTACTTC	CASSTFSGGRETQYF
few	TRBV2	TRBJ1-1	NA	TGTGCCAGCAGTGAAGGCCAAGCTTTCTTT	CASSEGQAFF
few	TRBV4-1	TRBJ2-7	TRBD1	TGCGCCAGCAGCCCAAACAGGGGCGTCTACGAGCAGTACTTC	CASSPNRGVYEQYF
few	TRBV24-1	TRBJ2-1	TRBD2	TGTGCCACCGCCCTGGGCGGGGGATACAATGAGCAGTTCTTC	CATALGGGYNEQFF
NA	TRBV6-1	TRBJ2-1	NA	TGTGCCAGCAGTGAAGCGGAAGCAGAGTACAATGAGCAGTTCTTC	CASSEAEAEYNEQFF
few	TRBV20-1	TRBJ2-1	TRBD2	TGCAGTGCTAGAGATCTTGAGCGGGAGGGTTACAATGAGCAGTTCTTC	CSARDLEREGYNEQFF
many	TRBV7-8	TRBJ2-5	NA	TGTGCCAGCAGCCCGGAGGACGGTGGGGAGACCCAGTACTTC	CASSPEDGGETQYF
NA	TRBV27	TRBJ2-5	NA	TGTGCCAGCAGAGGTTATATCCTAGGCGGAGAGACCCAGTACTTC	CASRGYILGGETQYF
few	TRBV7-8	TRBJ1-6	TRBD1	TGTGCCACCATCCAGGGGACAGGGTATAATTCACCCCTCCACTTT	CATIQGTGYNSPLHF
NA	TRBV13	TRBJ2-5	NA	TGTGCCAGCAGCTTAGCGGCGGAAGAGACCCAGTACTTC	CASSLAAEETQYF